This TCR beta chain was retrieved from a study of control samples from healthy donors and cancer patients (dated by TCRdb to the early 2020s). To note about this clone: What this receptor recognizes is not known. Base qualities are not provided; no much larger clone lies one nucleotide away.

The library was generated by the immunoSEQ multiplex PCR assay. This is the immuneACCESS table as TCRdb keeps it, with only in-frame sequences that have V and J called. A part of the clones is gone; compared with another copy, unresolved V genes explain less than half, and the rest is unexplained. The sample data list around 84,000 clones, and 91% of these were observed just once. Clones ranked in the top ten supply about a sixth of the sample. The cysteine opens and the phenylalanine closes a CDR3 of 15 amino acids. Just CDR3 DNA is preserved here, 45 bases in frame from base 1. CDR1 and CDR2 were assigned from the germline V gene (reference sequence) as SEHNR and FQNEAQ. Trimming takes 4 bases from V and 5 bases from J, and the germline ends sit 16 bases apart.

The source is a man aged 25-45 years in good health. The sample was blood. The chain joins TRBV7-9 to TRBJ2-3; no D gene call is confident. The DNA sequence reads TGTGCCAGCAGCTCGTCGATTAGTTCCCTAGATACGCAGTATTTT. This is translated as CASSSSISSLDTQYF.